The subject of this entry is one T cell receptor (beta chain). CDR3 size: 17 residues. CDR1 is MNHEY, CDR2 SVGEGT, per germline. With V trimmed by 2 bases and J by 3 bases, 10 bases remained unmatched. Primed by a sample-barcoded 5' primer and a J-beta primer mix, a second PCR proceeded for about 7 to 11 cycles. TCRdb reanalysed the 5' RACE reads using MiXCR and keeps one entry per CDR3 protein. The sample lists some 1,000,000 distinct CDR3 sequences; roughly a quarter were seen once. The data were obtained in a study of blood T cells in healthy people across ages. Study-level information: In model experiments, template switching was able to capture about one barcoded beta molecule for every two T cells that were present.

The same data also went into a second study, on T cells of mothers and their children.

The chain couples TRBV6-2 or TRBV6-3 to TRBJ1-2; 9 nucleotides agree with TRBD1. Sequencing was carried out using blood. This receptor was taken from a girl between 2 and 10 years old in good health. CDR3 bases: TGTGCCAGCAGTTACGACGTCCCGGGACAGGGAGACTATGGCTACACCTTC. This gives the protein CASSYDVPGQGDYGYTF.